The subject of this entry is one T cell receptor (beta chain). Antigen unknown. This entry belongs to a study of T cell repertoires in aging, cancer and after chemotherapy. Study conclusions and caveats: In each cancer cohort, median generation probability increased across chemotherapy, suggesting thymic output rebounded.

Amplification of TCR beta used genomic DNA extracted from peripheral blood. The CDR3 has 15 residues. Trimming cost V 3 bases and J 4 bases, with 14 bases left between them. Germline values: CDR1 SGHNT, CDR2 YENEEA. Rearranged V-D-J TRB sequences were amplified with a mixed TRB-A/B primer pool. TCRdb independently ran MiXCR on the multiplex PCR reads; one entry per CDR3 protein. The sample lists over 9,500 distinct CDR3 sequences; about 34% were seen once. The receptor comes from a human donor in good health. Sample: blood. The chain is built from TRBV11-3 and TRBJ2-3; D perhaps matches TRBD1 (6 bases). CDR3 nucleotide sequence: TGTGCCAGCAGCTTTAAACAGGGTAACGCAGATACGCAGTATTTT. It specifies CASSFKQGNADTQYF. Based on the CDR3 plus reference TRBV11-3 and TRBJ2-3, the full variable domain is EAGVVQSPRYKIIEKKQPVAFWCNPISGHNTLYWYLQNLGQGPELLIRYENEEAVDDSQLPKDRFSAERLKGVDSTLKIQPAELGDSAVYLCASSFKQGNADTQYFGPGTRLTVL.